This is a list of T cell receptor beta chains from one sample in a study of T cells in Graves' hyperthyroidism and ophthalmopathy. TCRdb recomputed calls from the multiplex PCR reads with MiXCR, one row per CDR3 protein. The profile covers 300,000 to 450,000 distinct CDR3 sequences, with approximately 17% appearing a single time and around a third taken by the ten largest. Sequenced sample: blood. These TCRs come from a woman in her 30s with Graves' hyperthyroidism that later progressed to Graves' ophthalmopathy. Both conserved end residues are part of each CDR3. A D gene is named only where the DNA matches it firmly. Clone size reads once, few, many, or a class if the clone is expanded.

clone size	V gene	D gene	J gene	CDR3 protein	CDR3 DNA
many	TRBV27	TRBD2	TRBJ2-1	CASSFLVAGNYNEQFF	TGTGCCAGCAGTTTTCTGGTAGCGGGGAATTACAATGAGCAGTTCTTC
many	TRBV28	TRBD2	TRBJ2-5	CASTAGTSGLETQYF	TGTGCCAGCACCGCCGGGACTAGCGGGTTAGAGACCCAGTACTTC
many	TRBV12-3/TRBV12-4	TRBD1	TRBJ2-7	CASRVTGYGHEQYF	TGTGCCAGCAGGGTGACAGGGTATGGTCACGAGCAGTACTTC
many	TRBV28	TRBD1	TRBJ2-5	CASKKTGGQWRQETQYF	TGTGCCAGCAAGAAGACAGGGGGGCAATGGCGCCAAGAGACCCAGTACTTC
many	TRBV29-1	TRBD1	TRBJ2-7	CSVVFGQGGYEQYF	TGCAGCGTTGTCTTTGGACAGGGGGGCTACGAGCAGTACTTC
once	TRBV6-1	TRBD1	TRBJ2-3	CASSDRGPADTQYF	TGTGCCAGCAGTGACAGGGGGCCCGCAGATACGCAGTATTTT
many	TRBV7-9	NA	TRBJ1-1	CASSSTGDTARGAFF	TGTGCCAGCAGCTCCACCGGGGACACAGCAAGGGGAGCTTTCTTT
many	TRBV2	TRBD1	TRBJ2-7	CASSEDPTGQVPYEQYF	TGTGCCAGCAGTGAAGACCCGACAGGGCAGGTCCCCTACGAGCAGTACTTC
many	TRBV7-9	NA	TRBJ2-1	CASSLTNALNEQFF	TGTGCCAGCAGCTTAACGAACGCGTTGAATGAGCAGTTCTTC
many	TRBV7-6	TRBD2	TRBJ2-7	CASSKSGSGDEQYF	TGTGCCAGCAGCAAGAGCGGGAGTGGTGACGAGCAGTACTTC
few	TRBV7-9	TRBD1	TRBJ1-2	CASSVSVPGQEGYGYTF	TGTGCCAGCAGCGTGAGTGTACCGGGACAGGAAGGCTATGGCTACACCTTC
many	TRBV12-3/TRBV12-4	NA	TRBJ1-1	CASSHGPEAFF	TGTGCCAGCAGTCACGGACCAGAAGCTTTCTTT
many	TRBV5-1	TRBD1	TRBJ1-6	CASSPGAGQGSDSPLHF	TGCGCCAGCAGCCCCGGAGCGGGACAGGGGTCCGATTCACCCCTCCACTTT